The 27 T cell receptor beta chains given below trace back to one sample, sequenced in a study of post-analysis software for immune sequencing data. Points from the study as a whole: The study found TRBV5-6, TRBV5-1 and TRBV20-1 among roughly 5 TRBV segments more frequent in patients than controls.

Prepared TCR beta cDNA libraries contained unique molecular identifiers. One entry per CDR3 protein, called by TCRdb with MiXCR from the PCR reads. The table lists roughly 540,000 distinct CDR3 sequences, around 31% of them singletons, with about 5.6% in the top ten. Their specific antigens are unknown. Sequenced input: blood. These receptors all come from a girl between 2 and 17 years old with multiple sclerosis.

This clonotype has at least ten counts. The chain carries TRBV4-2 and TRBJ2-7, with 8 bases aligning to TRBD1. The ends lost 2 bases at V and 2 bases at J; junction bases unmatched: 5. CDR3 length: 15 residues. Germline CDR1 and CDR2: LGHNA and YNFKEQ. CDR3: CASSQPGQVAYEQYF. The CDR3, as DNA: TGTGCCAGCAGCCAACCGGGACAGGTAGCCTACGAGCAGTACTTC.

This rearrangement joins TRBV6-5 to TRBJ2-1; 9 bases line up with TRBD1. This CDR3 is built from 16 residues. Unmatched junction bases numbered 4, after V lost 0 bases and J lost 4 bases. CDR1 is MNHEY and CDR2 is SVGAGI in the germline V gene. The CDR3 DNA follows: TGTGCCAGCAGTTACTCGTCGGGACAGGGTTACAATGAGCAGTTCTTC. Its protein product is CASSYSSGQGYNEQFF.

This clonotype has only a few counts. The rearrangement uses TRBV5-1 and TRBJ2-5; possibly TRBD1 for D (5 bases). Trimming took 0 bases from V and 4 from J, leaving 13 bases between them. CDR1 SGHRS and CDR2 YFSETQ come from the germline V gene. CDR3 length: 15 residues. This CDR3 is CASSLALGDAETQYF. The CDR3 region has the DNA TGCGCCAGCAGCTTGGCCCTAGGGGATGCAGAGACCCAGTACTTC.

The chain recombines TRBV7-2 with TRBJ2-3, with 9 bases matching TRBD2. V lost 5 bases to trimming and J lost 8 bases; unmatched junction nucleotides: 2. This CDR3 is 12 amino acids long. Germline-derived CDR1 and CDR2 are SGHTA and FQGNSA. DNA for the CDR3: TGTGCCAGCAGCATGACTAGCGGTACGCAGTATTTT. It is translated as CASSMTSGTQYF.

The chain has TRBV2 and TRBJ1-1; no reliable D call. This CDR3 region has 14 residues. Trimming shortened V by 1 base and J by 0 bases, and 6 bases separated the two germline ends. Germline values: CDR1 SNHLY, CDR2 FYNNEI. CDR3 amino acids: CASSEEVLNTEAFF. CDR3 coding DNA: TGTGCCAGCAGTGAAGAGGTCTTGAACACTGAAGCTTTCTTT.

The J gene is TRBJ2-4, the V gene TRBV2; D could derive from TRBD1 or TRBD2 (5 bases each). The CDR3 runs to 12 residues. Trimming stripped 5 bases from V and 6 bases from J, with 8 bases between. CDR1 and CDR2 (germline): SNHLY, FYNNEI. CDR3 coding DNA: TGTGCCAGCAGTCCCGGGACAAACATTCAGTACTTC. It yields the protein CASSPGTNIQYF. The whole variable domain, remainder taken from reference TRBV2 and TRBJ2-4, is EPEVTQTPSHQVTQMGQEVILRCVPISNHLYFYWYRQILGQKVEFLVSFYNNEISEKSEIFDDQFSVERPDGSNFTLKIRSTKLEDSAMYFCASSPGTNIQYFGAGTRLSVL.

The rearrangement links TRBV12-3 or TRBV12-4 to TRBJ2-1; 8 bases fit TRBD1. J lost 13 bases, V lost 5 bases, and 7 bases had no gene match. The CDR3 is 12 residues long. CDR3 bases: TGTGCCAGCAGTGAACAGGGGGGTCCACAGTTCTTC. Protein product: CASSEQGGPQFF.

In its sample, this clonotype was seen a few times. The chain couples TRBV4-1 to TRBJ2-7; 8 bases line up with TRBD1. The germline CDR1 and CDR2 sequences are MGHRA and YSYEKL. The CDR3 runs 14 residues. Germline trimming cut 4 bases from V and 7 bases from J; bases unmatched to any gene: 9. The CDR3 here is CASSPQPGGVEQYF. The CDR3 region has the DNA TGCGCCAGCAGCCCCCAGCCAGGGGGCGTAGAGCAGTACTTC.

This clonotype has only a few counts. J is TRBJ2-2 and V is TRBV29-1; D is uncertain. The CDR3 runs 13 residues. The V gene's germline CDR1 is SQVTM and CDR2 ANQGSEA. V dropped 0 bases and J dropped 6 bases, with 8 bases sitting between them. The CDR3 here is CSVEDVTAGELFF. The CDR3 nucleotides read TGCAGCGTTGAAGATGTTACGGCCGGGGAGCTGTTTTTT.

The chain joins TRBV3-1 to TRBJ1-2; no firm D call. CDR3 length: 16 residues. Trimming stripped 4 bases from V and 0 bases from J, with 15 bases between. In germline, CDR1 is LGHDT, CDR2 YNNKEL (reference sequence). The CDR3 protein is CASSPMHQSSNYGYTF. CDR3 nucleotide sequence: TGTGCCAGCAGCCCCATGCACCAATCCTCTAACTATGGCTACACCTTC.

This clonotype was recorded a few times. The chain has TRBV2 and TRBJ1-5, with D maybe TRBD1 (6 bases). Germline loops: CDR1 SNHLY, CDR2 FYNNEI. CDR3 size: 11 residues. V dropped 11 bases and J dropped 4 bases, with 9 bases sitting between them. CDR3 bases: TGTGCCTCAGGGGTAAATCAGCCCCAGCATTTT. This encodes CASGVNQPQHF.

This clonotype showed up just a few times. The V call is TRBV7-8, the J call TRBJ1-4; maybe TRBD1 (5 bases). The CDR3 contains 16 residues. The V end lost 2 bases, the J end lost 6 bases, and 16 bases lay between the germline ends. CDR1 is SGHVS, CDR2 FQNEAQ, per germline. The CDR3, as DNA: TGTGCCAGCAGCTTAATCGGCGGGGGGGGGGATGAAAAACTGTTTTTT. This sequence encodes CASSLIGGGGDEKLFF.

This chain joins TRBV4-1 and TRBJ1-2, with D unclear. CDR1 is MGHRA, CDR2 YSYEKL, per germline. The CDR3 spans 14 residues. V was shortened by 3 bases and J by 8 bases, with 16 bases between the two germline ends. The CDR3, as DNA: TGCGCCAGCAGCCAGAACACCCGGGCGGGCGGCTACACCTTC. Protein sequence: CASSQNTRAGGYTF.

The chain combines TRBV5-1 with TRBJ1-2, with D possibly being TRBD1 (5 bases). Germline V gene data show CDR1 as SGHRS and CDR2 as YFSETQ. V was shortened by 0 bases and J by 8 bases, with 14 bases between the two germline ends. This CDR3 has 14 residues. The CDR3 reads CASSLAEGTTGYTF. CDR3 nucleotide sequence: TGCGCCAGCAGCTTGGCTGAAGGGACTACCGGCTACACCTTC.

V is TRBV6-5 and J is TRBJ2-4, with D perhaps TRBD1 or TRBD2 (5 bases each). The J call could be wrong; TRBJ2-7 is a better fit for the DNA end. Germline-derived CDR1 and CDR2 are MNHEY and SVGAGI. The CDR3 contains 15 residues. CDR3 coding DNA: TGTGCCAGCAGTCGTACAGGCGAGGGAAGCTACGAGCAGTACTTC. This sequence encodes CASSRTGEGSYEQYF.

CDR3 loop: CASSSQGTVYNEQFF. CDR3 DNA: TGTGCCAGCAGCTCCCAGGGGACAGTTTACAATGAGCAGTTCTTC. V usage is TRBV7-2 and J usage is TRBJ2-1, with 7 positions matching TRBD1. This CDR3 is built from 15 residues. After removal of 4 bases from V and 4 bases from J, the junction contained 7 bases not matched to a gene. The germline gives CDR1 SGHTA, CDR2 FQGNSA.

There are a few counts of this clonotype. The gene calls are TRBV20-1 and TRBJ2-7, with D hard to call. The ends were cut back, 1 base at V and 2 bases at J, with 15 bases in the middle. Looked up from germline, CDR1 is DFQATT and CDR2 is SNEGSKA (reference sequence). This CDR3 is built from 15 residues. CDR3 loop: CSARGIFQGTYEQYF. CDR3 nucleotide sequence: TGCAGTGCTAGAGGAATCTTCCAAGGCACCTACGAGCAGTACTTC.

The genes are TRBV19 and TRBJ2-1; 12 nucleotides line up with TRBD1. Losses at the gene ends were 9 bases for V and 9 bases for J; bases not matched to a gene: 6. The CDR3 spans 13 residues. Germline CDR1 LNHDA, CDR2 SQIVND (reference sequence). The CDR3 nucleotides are TGTGCCAGGAGCGGGACAGGGGGCTCTGAGCAGTTCTTC. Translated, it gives CARSGTGGSEQFF. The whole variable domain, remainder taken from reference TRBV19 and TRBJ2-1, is DGGITQSPKYLFRKEGQNVTLSCEQNLNHDAMYWYRQDPGQGLRLIYYSQIVNDFQKGDIAEGYSVSREKKESFPLTVTSAQKNPTAFYLCARSGTGGSEQFFGPGTRLTVL.

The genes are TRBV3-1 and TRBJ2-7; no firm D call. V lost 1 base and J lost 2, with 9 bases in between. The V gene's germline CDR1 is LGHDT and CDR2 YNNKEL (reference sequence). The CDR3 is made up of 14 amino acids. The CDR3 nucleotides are TGTGCCAGCAGCCAAGCGTATGGGCCCTACGAGCAGTACTTC. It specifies CASSQAYGPYEQYF.

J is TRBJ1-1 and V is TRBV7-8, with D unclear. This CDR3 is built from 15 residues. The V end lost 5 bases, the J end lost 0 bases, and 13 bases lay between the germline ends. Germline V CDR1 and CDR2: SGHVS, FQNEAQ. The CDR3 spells CASSPFSSMNTEAFF. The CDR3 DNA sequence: TGTGCCAGCAGCCCCTTTAGCAGTATGAACACTGAAGCTTTCTTT.

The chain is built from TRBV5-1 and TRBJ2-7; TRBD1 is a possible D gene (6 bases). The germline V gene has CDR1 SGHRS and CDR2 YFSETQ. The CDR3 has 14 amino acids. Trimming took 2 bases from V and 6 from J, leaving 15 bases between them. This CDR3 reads CASSLLQGRGEQYF. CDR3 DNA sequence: TGCGCCAGCAGCTTACTGCAGGGGAGAGGCGAGCAGTACTTC.

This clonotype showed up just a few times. CDR3 sequence reads: CASSVTNTQYF. Here the CDR3 DNA reads TGTGCCAGCAGCGTCACTAATACGCAGTATTTT. V and J are TRBV5-6 and TRBJ2-3; D not certain. The V and J ends lost 4 bases and 7 bases respectively, with 7 bases between them. The CDR3 is made up of 11 amino acids. Looked up from germline, CDR1 is SGHDT and CDR2 is YYEEEE.

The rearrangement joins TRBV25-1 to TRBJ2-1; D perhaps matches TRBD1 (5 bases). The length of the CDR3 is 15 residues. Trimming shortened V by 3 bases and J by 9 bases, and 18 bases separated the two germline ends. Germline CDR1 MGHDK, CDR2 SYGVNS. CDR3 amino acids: CASSDVKGRVPEQFF. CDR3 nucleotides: TGTGCCAGCAGTGACGTTAAGGGCAGGGTTCCTGAGCAGTTCTTC. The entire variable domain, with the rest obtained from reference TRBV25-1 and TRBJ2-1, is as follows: EADIYQTPRYLVIGTGKKITLECSQTMGHDKMYWYQQDPGMELHLIHYSYGVNSTEKGDLSSESTVSRIRTEHFPLTLESARPSHTSQYLCASSDVKGRVPEQFFGPGTRLTVL.

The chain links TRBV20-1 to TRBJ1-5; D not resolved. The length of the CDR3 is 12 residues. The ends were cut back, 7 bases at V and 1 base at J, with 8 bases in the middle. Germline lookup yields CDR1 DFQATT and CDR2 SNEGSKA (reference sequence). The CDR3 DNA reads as TGCAGTGGATCTCGCAGCAATCAGCCCCAGCATTTT. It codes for CSGSRSNQPQHF.

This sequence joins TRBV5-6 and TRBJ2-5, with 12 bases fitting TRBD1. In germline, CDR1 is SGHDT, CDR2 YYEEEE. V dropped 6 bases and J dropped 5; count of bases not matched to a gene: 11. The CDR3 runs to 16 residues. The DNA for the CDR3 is TGTGCCAGCACCCCGGGACAGGGGGCGTTTTTCGAGACCCAGTACTTC. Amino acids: CASTPGQGAFFETQYF. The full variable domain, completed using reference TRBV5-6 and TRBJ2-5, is DAGVTQSPTHLIKTRGQQVTLRCSPKSGHDTVSWYQQALGQGPQFIFQYYEEEERQRGNFPDRFSGHQFPNYSSELNVNALLLGDSALYLCASTPGQGAFFETQYFGPGTRLLVL.

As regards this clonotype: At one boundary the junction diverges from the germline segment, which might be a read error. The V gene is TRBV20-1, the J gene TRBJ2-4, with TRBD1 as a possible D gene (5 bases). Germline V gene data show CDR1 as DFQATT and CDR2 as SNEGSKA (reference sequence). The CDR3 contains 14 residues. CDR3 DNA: TGCAGTGCTAGCCTGGGGTTGGGGCCGAACACTCAGTACTTC. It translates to CSASLGLGPNTQYF.

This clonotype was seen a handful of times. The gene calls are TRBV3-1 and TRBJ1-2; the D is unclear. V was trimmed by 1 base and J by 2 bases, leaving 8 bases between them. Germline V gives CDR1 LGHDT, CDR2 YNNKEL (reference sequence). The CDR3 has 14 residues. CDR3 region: CASSQGAQNYGYTF. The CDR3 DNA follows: TGTGCCAGCAGCCAAGGAGCCCAGAACTATGGCTACACCTTC.